This TCR beta chain was observed in a study of T cells in Graves' hyperthyroidism and ophthalmopathy. For the study at large: Once the initial diagnosis was made, peripheral blood was obtained before any treatment. Study results and limitations: The model anticipated ophthalmopathy a median approximately 6.5 months pre-onset.

There were TCR beta CDR3 regions amplified from RNA transcripts. With the HTBI primer set, the TCR CDR3 went through a first round of RT-PCR. TCRdb called the multiplex PCR reads again in MiXCR, with one record for every CDR3 protein. The table lists around 690,000 distinct CDR3 sequences, roughly a sixth of them singletons. In germline, CDR1 is SEHNR, CDR2 FQNEAQ (reference sequence). This CDR3 is built from 15 residues. V was cut by 2 bases and J by 2 bases, with 10 bases left in between. This clonotype was counted at least ten times. As yet, its antigen is unknown. The sample was blood. This clonotype was sampled from a man aged 50-60 years with Graves' hyperthyroidism. This chain uses TRBV7-9 with TRBJ2-1; possible D gene TRBD1, 6 bases. For the CDR3, the DNA is TGTGCCAGCAGCTTATCACAGGGAACCTACAATGAGCAGTTCTTC. Amino acid sequence: CASSLSQGTYNEQFF.